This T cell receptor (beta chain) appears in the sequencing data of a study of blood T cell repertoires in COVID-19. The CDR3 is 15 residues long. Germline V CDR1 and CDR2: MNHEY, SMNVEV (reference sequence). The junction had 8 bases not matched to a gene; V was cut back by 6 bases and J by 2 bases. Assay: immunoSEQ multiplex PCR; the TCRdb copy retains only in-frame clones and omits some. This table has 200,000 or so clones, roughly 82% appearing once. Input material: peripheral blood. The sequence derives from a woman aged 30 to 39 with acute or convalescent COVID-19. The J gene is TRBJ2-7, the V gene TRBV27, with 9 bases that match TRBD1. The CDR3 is CASSLGTGPPYEQYF. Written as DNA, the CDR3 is TGTGCCAGCAGCCTCGGGACAGGGCCCCCCTACGAGCAGTACTTC.